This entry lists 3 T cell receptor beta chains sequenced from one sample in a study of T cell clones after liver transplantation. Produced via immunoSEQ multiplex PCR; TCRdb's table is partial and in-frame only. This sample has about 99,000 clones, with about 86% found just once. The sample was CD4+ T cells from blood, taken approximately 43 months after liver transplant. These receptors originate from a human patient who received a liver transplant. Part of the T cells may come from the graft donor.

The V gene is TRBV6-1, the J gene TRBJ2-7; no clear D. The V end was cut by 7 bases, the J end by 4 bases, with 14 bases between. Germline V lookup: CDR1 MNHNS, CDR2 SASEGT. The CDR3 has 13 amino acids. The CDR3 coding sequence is TGTGCCAGCACCAAGTACGGAGAGTACGAGCAGTACTTC. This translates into CASTKYGEYEQYF.

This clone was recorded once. The CDR3 loop is CASSSNTGWGRYGYTF. The CDR3 DNA reads TGTGCCAGCAGTTCAAATACAGGGTGGGGGCGATATGGCTACACCTTC. The gene calls are TRBV27 and TRBJ1-2, with a possible D match to TRBD1 (6 bases). Germline V gene lookup returns CDR1 MNHEY and CDR2 SMNVEV (reference sequence). The CDR3 spans 16 residues. V lost 4 bases, J lost 5 bases, and 20 bases lay in between.

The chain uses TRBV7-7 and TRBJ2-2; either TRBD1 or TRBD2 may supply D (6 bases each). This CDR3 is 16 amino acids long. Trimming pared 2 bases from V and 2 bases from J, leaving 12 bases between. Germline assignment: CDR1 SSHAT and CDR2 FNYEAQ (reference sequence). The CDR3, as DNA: TGTGCCAGCAGCTTAATACTCGGGGGCAACACCGGGGAGCTGTTTTTT. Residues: CASSLILGGNTGELFF.